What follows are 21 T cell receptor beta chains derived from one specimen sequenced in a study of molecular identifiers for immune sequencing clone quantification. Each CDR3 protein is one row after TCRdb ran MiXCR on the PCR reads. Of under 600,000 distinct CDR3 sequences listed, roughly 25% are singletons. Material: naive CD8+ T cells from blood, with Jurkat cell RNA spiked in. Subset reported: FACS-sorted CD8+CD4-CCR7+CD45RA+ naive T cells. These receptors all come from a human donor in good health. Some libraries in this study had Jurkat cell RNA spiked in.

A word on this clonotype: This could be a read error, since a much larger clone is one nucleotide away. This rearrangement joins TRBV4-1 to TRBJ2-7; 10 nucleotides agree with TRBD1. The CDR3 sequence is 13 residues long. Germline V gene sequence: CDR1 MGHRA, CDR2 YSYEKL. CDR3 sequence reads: CASSQGQGSEQCF. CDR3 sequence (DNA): TGCGCCAGCAGCCAGGGACAGGGGAGCGAGCAGTGCTTC.

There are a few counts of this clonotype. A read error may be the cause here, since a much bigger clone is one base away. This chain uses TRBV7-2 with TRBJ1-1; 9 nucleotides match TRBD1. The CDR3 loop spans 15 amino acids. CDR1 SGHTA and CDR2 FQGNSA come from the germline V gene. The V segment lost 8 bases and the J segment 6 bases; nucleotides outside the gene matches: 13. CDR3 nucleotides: TGTGCCAGCCGCGTAATTACAGGGGGCAGCGCTGAAGCTTTCTTT. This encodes CASRVITGGSAEAFF.

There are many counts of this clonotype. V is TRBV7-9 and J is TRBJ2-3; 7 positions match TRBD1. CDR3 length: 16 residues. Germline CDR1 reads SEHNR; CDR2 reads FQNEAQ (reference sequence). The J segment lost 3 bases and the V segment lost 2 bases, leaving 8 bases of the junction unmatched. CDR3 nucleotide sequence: TGTGCCAGCAGCTTACGATCAGGGGGTATAACAGATACGCAGTATTTT. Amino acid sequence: CASSLRSGGITDTQYF.

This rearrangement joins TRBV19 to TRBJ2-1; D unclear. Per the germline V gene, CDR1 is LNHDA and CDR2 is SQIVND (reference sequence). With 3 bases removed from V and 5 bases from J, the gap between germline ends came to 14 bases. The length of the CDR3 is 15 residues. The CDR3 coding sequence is TGTGCCAGTAGTATCGACCCCACTTTGGACAATGAGCAGTTCTTC. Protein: CASSIDPTLDNEQFF.

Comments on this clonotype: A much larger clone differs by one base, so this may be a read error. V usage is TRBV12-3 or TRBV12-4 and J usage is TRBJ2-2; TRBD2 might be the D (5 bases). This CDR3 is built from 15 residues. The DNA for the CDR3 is TGTGCCAGCAGACCCCCGAGGGATGGTACCGGGGAGCTGCTTTTT. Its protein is CASRPPRDGTGELLF.

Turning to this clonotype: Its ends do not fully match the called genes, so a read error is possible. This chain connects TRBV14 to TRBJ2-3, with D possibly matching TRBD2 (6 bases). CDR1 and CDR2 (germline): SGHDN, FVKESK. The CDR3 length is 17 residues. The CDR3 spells CASSQLWNVGPGDTLYF. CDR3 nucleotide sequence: TGTGCCAGCAGCCAGCTCTGGAACGTGGGACCGGGGGATACGCTGTATTTT.

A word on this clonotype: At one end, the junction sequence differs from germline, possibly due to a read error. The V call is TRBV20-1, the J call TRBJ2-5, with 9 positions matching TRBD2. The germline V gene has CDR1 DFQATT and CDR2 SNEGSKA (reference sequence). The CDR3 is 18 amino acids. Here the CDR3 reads CSARAQAWREGHLLPQYF. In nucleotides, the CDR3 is TGCAGTGCAAGAGCCCAAGCCTGGCGGGAGGGCCATCTCCTTCCCCAGTACTTC.

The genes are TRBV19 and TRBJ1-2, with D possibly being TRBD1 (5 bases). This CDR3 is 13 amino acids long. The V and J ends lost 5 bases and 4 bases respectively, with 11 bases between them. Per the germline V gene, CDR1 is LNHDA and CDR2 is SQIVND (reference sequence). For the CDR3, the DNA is TGTGCCAGTAGTTGGGACGGACCCTATGGCTACACCTTC. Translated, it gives CASSWDGPYGYTF.

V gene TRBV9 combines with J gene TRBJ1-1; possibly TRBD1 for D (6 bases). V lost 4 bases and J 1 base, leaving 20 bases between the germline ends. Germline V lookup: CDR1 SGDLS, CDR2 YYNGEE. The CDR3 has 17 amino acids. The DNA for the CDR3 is TGTGCCAGCAGCCCCAGGTCAGGGGAAGGATGGAACACTGAAGCTTTCTTT. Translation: CASSPRSGEGWNTEAFF.

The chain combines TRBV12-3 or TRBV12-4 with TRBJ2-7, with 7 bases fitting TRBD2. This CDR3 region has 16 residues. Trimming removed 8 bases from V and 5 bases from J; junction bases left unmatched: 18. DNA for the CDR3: TGTGCCAGCGGCCGGGATCCGGGAGGCCCTCGGCACGAGCAGTACTTC. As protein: CASGRDPGGPRHEQYF.

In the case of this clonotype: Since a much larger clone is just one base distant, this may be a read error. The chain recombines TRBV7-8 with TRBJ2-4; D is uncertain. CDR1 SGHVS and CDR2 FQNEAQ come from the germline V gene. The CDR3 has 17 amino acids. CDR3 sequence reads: CACSLGLKNLAKNIQYF. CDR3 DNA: TGTGCCTGCAGCTTAGGTCTCAAAAACCTAGCCAAAAACATTCAGTACTTC.

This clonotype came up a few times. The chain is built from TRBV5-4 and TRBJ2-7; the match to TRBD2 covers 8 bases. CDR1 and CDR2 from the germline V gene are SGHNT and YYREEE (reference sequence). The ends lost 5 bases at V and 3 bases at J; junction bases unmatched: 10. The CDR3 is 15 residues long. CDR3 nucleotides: TGTGCCAGCAGGCCGGGGGCTAGCGGGTACTACGAGCAGTACTTC. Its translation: CASRPGASGYYEQYF. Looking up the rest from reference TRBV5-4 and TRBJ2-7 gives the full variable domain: ETGVTQSPTHLIKTRGQQVTLRCSSQSGHNTVSWYQQALGQGPQFIFQYYREEENGRGNFPPRFSGLQFPNYSSELNVNALELDDSALYLCASRPGASGYYEQYFGPGTRLTVT.

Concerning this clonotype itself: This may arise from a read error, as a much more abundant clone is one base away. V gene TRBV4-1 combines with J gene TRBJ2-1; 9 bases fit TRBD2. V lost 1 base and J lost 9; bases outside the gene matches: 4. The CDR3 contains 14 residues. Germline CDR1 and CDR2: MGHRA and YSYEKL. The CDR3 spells CASSQVGLACEQFF. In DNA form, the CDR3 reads TGCGCCAGCAGCCAAGTAGGACTAGCGTGTGAGCAGTTCTTC.

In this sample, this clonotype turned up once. The CDR3 is CASSDGIPTRRYEQYF. CDR3 in DNA: TGTGCCAGCAGTGACGGGATACCTACGCGCAGATACGAGCAGTACTTC. The J gene is TRBJ2-7, the V gene TRBV27; TRBD2 is a possible D gene (5 bases). Looked up from germline, CDR1 is MNHEY and CDR2 is SMNVEV (reference sequence). With 5 bases removed from V and 4 bases from J, the gap between germline ends came to 21 bases. The CDR3 is 16 residues long.

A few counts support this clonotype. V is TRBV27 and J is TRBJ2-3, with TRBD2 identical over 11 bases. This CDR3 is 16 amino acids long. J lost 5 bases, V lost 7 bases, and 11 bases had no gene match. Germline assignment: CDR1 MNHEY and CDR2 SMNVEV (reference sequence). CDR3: CASTQTSGSGEDTQYF. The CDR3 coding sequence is TGTGCCAGCACTCAAACTAGCGGGAGCGGAGAAGATACGCAGTATTTT.

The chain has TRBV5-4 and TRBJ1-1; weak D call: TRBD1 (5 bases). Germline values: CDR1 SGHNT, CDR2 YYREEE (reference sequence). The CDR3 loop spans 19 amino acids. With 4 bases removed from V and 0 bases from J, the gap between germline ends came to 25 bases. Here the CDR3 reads CASSPFLELPGGVNTEAFF. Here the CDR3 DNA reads TGTGCCAGCAGCCCCTTTTTGGAGCTTCCGGGAGGGGTGAACACTGAAGCTTTCTTT.

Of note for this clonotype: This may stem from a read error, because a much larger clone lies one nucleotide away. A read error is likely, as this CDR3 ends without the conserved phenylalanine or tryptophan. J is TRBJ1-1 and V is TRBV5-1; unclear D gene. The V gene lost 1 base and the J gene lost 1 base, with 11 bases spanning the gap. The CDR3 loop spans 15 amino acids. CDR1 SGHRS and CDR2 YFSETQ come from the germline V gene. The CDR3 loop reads CASSLFVPENTEAFS. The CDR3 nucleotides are TGCGCCAGCAGCTTGTTCGTACCCGAGAACACTGAAGCTTTCTCT.

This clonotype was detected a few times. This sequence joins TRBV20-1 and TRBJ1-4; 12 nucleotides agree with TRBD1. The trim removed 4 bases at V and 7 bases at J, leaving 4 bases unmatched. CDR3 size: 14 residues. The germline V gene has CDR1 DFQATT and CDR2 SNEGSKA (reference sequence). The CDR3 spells CSAKGTGGLEKLFF. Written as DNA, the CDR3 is TGCAGTGCTAAAGGGACAGGGGGCCTTGAAAAACTGTTTTTT.

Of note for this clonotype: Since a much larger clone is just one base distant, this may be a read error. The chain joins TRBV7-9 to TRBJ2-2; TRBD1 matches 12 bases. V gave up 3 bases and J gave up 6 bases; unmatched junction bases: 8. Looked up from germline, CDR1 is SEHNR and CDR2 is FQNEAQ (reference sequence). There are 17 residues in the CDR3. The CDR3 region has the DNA TGTGCCAGCAGCTTCTCCCGGGACAGGGGGCGGTCCGGGGAGCTGTTTTTT. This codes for CASSFSRDRGRSGELFF.

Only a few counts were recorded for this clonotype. CDR3 residues: CASSYSGEGRGYTF. CDR3 bases: TGTGCCAGCAGTTACTCGGGAGAGGGAAGGGGCTACACCTTC. This chain connects TRBV6-5 to TRBJ1-2; D remains unclear. Germline CDR1 is MNHEY and CDR2 is SVGAGI. The V gene lost 0 bases and the J gene lost 8 bases, with 13 bases spanning the gap. The length of the CDR3 is 14 residues.

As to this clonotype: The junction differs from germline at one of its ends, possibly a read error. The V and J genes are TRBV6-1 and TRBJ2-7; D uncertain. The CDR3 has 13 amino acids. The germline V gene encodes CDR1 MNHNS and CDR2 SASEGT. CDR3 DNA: TGTGCCAGCAAAGGATTTAGTTCCTACCAGCAGTACTTC. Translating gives CASKGFSSYQQYF.